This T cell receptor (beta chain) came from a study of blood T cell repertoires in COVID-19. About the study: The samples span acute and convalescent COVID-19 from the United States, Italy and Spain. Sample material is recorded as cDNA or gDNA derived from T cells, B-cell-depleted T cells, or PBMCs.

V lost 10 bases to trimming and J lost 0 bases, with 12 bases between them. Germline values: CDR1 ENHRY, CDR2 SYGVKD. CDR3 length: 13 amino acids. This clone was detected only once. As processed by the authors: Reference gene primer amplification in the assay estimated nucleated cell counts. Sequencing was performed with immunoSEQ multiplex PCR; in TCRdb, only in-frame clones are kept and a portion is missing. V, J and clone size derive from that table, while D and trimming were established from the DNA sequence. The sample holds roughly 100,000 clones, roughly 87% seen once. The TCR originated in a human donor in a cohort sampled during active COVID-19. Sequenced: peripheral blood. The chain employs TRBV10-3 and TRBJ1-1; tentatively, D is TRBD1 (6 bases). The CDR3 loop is CATLTGLNTEAFF. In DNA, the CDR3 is TGTGCCACCTTGACAGGCTTGAACACTGAAGCTTTCTTT.